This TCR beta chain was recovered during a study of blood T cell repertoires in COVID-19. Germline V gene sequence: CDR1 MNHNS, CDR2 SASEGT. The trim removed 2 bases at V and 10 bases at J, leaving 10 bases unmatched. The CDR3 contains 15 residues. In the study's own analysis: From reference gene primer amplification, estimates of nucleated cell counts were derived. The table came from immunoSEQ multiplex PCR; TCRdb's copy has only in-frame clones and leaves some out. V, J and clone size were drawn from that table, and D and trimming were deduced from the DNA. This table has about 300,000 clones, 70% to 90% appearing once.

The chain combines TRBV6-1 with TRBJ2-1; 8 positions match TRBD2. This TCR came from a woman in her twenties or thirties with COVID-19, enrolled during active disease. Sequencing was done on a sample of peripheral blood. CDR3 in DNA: TGTGCCAGCAGTGAAAGGTCGGGAGGGTTCGGCGAGCAGTTCTTC. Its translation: CASSERSGGFGEQFF.